The clone carrying this T cell receptor (beta chain) was found many times. A single record per CDR3 protein comes from TCRdb applying MiXCR to the 5' RACE reads. In the table there are approximately 210,000 distinct CDR3 sequences, about 10% of which are singletons. This record belongs to a study of T-cell memory formation after mild COVID-19. The V gene lost 2 bases and the J gene lost 1 base, with 13 bases spanning the gap. Germline V gene lookup returns CDR1 LGHNA and CDR2 YSLEER. CDR3 size: 16 residues. The specimen was PBMCs or a T cell subset sorted from them (not recorded which). The sequence derives from a man between 18 and 29 years old who had mild COVID-19 (a few samples of this study predate the infection). Cell type and time point are not known. V usage is TRBV4-3 and J usage is TRBJ2-3; D ambiguous. The CDR3 spells CASSQTFDYGTDTQYF. The CDR3 DNA sequence: TGCGCCAGCAGCCAAACGTTCGATTACGGCACAGATACGCAGTATTTT.